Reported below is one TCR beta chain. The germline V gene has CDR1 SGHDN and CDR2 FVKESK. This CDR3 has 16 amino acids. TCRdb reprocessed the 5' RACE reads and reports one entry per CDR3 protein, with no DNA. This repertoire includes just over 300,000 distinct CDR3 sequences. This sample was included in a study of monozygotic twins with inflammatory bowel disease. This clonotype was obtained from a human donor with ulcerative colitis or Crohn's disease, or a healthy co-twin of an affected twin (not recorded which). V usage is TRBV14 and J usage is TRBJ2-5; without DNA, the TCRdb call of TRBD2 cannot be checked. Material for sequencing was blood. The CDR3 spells CASSQGGPLYQETQYF.